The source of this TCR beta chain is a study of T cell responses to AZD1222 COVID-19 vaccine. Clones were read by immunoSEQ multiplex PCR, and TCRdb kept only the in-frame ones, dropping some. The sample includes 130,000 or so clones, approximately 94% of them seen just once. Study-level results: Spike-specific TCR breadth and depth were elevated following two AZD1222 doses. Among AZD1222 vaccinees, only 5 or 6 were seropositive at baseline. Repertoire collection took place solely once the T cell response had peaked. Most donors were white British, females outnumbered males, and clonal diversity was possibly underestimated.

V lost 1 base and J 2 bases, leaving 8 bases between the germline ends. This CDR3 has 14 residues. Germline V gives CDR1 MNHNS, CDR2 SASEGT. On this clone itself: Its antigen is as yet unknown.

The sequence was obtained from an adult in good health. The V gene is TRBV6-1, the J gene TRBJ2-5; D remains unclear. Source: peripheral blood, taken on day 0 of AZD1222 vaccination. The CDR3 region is CASSEGASQETQYF. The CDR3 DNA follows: TGTGCCAGCAGTGAAGGGGCCTCACAAGAGACCCAGTACTTC.